The present entry profiles one T cell receptor beta chain with its context. Its specific antigen is unknown. No base qualities exist here, and no much larger clone lies one base off it. Spanning cysteine to phenylalanine, the CDR3 consists of 18 amino acids. Only the CDR3 region is kept as DNA, spanning 54 bases read in frame from base 1. At the junction V is shortened by 9 bases and J by 7 bases, with 31 bases in between. From the germline V gene, CDR1 is SNHLY and CDR2 is FYNNEI. The data belong to a study of beta chain features in type 1 diabetes (dated by TCRdb to the late 2010s). Concerning the study at large: Patients and healthy donors did not differ in mean age, gender distribution, total cell number or subset yield. Across all samples, some 99 million sorted cells were examined, and cell number per subset correlated strongly with RNA yield. In the study, recently diagnosed type 1 diabetes patients and matched healthy donors were compared on the TCRB repertoires of their sorted circulating CD4+ T cell subsets. Naive and central memory subsets were obtained from all 30 or so donors, but regulatory and stem cell-like memory subsets were isolated from only 8 patients and about eight healthy donors. Points the paper makes about the study in general: The naive, central memory and regulatory TCRB repertoires appeared to resemble one another more closely among patients than among healthy donors. Shorter templates might have been favored by PCR, but patient and control samples were amplified and corrected together, so both groups would have been affected equally by any skew. At VDJ recombination sites, type 1 diabetes patients had fewer insertions and more deleted nucleotides, which implies abnormalities in thymic rearrangement. In all four CD4+ subsets, TCRB CDR3 length was moderately but significantly shorter in type 1 diabetes patients. Because cDNA rather than genomic DNA was sequenced, highly expressing activated cells could have been over-represented, although no difference in activation and CD3 levels was found between groups. Because the HLA sub-analyses included only small numbers of individuals, any influence of HLA type on TCRB rearrangement was left unresolved.

The entire isolated RNA was reverse transcribed using the High Capacity cDNA Reverse Transcription Kit, and thus expressed TCRB transcripts were sequenced. Naive, central memory and regulatory T cell samples underwent deep immunoSEQ sequencing, averaging around 4 million total reads per sample. Sorted cells were lysed in RLT buffer, and RNA was extracted using DNase-treated RNeasy Micro or Mini kits according to cell number. Each cell subset was processed on its own to prevent cross-contamination, while patient and healthy donor samples were processed together. The immunoSEQ multiplex PCR was used to amplify TCRB sequences from cDNA, yielding 87-bp fragments that span the CDR3 region. Amplicons were sequenced on the Illumina HiSeq platform. In the original analysis: PCR bias was computationally corrected using synthetic template baselines, reads within Hamming distance 2 were collapsed, and singletons that could not be merged were discarded. Reads were aligned to IMGT to assign V, D and J genes, CDR3 length, and insertions or deletions at six rearrangement sites. Within each subset, clonotype counts were normalized to the number of sorted cells before true diversity and Gini coefficients were calculated with the tcR R package. Repertoire sharing was quantified using the overlap coefficient calculated on TCRB nucleotide sequences. As a proxy for the pre-selection repertoire, out-of-frame TCRB sequences from naive cells were analyzed. What TCRdb holds here is the immuneACCESS table cut down to in-frame rearrangements. Part of the clones is not present; checked against another copy, under half of the missing clones reflect an unresolved V gene, and the others are unexplained. V and J calls and clone size are as listed in that table; D and trimming were resolved from the DNA. The sample table records fewer than 250,000 clones; about 14% of these occur just once. The ten largest clonotypes hold around 0.025% of the sample.

Each donor gave one peripheral blood draw, averaging approximately 120 mL, which was collected into heparinised tubes. A BD FACSAria II was used to sort naive, central memory, regulatory and stem cell-like memory CD4+ T cells with a panel that included CD45RO, CCR7, CD25, CD127, CD95 and CD27. All sorted populations exceeded 98% purity. PBMCs were isolated immediately by Lymphoprep density gradient centrifugation and stained directly without culture. Samples were stained and sorted in pairs, with one healthy donor and one patient per experiment, so that batch effects were minimized. The chain joins TRBV2 to TRBJ1-5; a tentative D match to TRBD1 spans 5 bases. This TCR was sampled from a woman aged 35 to 49 in good health. The sample comprised naive CD4+ T cells from blood. This specimen's cell subset or site label, per the study, means: true naive CD4+ T cells. At the DNA level, the sequence is TGTGCCAGTGGGGGGGACTTGGCACAGGCCCGCTGGGGGCAGCCCCAGCATTTT. It specifies CASGGDLAQARWGQPQHF.